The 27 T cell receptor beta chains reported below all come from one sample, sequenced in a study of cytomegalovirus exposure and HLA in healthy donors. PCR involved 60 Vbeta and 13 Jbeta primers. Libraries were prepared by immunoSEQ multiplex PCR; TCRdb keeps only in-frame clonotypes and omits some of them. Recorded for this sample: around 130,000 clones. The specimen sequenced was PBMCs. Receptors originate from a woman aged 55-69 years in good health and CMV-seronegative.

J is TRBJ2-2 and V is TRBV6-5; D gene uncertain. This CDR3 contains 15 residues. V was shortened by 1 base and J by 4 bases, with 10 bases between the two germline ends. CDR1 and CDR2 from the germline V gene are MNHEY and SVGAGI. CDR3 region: CASSYYSTSTGELFF. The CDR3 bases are TGTGCCAGCAGTTACTATAGCACCAGCACCGGGGAGCTGTTTTTT.

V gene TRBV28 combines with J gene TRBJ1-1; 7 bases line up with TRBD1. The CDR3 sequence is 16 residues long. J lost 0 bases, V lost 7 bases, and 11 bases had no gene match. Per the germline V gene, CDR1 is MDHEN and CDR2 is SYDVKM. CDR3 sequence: CASTDAATGLNTEAFF. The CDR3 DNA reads TGTGCCAGCACCGACGCTGCGACAGGGTTGAACACTGAAGCTTTCTTT.

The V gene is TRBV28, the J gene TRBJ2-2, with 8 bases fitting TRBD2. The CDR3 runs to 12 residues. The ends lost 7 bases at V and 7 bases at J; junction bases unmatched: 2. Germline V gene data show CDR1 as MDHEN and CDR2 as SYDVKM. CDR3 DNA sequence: TGTGCCAGCACCCGGGAGGGCGGGGAGCTGTTTTTT. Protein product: CASTREGGELFF.

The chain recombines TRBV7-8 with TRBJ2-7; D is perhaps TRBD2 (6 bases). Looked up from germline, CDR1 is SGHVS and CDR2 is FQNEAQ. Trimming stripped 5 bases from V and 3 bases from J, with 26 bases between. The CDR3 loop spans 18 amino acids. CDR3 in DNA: TGTGCCAGCAGCCCGCTCCCAATACTAGCAGGGTCCCTCTACGAGCAGTACTTC. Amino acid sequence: CASSPLPILAGSLYEQYF.

The CDR3 DNA follows: TGTGCCAGCAGCTTGGGACTAGCAGGCACAGATACGCAGTATTTT. This codes for CASSLGLAGTDTQYF. The chain uses TRBV5-6 and TRBJ2-3; 7 positions agree with TRBD2. Germline V lookup: CDR1 SGHDT, CDR2 YYEEEE. The CDR3 extends over 15 amino acids. V was clipped by 0 bases and J by 1 base; unmatched bases: 2.

CDR3 in amino acids: CASSIVGQTYEQYF. The DNA of the CDR3 is TGTGCCAGTAGTATAGTGGGACAGACCTACGAGCAGTACTTC. The chain recombines TRBV19 with TRBJ2-7, with 7 bases fitting TRBD1. The CDR3 loop spans 14 amino acids. V shed 1 base, J shed 2 bases, and the junction held 2 bases outside the gene matches. Per germline, CDR1 LNHDA and CDR2 SQIVND (reference sequence). Supplemented by reference TRBV19 and TRBJ2-7, the full variable domain reads DGGITQSPKYLFRKEGQNVTLSCEQNLNHDAMYWYRQDPGQGLRLIYYSQIVNDFQKGDIAEGYSVSREKKESFPLTVTSAQKNPTAFYLCASSIVGQTYEQYFGPGTRLTVT.

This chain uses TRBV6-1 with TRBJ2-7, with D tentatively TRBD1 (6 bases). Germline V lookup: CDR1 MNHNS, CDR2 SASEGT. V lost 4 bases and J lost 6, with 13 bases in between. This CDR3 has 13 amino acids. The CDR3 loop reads CASSAAGVSEQYF. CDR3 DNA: TGTGCCAGCAGTGCTGCAGGGGTTTCCGAGCAGTACTTC.

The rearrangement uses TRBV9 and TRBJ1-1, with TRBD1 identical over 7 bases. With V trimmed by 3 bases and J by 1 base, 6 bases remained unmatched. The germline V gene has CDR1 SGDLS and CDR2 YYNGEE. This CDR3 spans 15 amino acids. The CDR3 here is CASSARGQQNTEAFF. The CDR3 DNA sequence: TGTGCCAGCAGCGCCCGGGGACAGCAGAACACTGAAGCTTTCTTT.

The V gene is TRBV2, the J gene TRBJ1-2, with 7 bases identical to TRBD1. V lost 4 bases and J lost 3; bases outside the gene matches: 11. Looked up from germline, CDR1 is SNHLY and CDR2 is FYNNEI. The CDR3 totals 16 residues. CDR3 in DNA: TGTGCCAGCAGTGGGAACAGGGGAGGATTGGACTATGGCTACACCTTC. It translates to CASSGNRGGLDYGYTF.

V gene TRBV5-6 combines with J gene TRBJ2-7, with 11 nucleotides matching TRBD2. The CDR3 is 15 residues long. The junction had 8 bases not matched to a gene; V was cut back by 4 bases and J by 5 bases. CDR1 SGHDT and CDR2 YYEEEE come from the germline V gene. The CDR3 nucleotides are TGTGCCAGCAGCCTGGGGGCTAGCGGGAGGAACGAGCAGTACTTC. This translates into CASSLGASGRNEQYF.

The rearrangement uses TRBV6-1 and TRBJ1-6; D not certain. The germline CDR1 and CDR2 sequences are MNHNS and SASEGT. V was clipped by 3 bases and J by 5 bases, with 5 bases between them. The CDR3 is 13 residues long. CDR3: CASSDRNNSPLHF. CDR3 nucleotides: TGTGCCAGCAGTGACAGAAATAATTCACCCCTCCACTTT.

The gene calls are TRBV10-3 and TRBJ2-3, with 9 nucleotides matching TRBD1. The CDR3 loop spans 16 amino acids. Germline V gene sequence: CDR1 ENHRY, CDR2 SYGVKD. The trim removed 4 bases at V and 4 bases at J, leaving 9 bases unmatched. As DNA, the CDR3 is TGTGCCATCAGTGGCCCCACAGGGGGCGGGGCAGATACGCAGTATTTT. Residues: CAISGPTGGGADTQYF.

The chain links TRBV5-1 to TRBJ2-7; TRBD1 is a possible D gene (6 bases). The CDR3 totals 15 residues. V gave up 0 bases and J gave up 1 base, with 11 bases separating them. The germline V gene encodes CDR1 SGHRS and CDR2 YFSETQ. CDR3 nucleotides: TGCGCCAGCAGCTTGGATCCCACAGGGTCCTACGAGCAGTACTTC. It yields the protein CASSLDPTGSYEQYF.

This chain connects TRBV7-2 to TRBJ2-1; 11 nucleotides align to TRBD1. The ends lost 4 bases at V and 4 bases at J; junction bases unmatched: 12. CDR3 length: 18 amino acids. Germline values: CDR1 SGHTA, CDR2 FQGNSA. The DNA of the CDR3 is TGTGCCAGCAGCTCCACACGGGCGGGGACAGGGGGATACAATGAGCAGTTCTTC. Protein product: CASSSTRAGTGGYNEQFF.

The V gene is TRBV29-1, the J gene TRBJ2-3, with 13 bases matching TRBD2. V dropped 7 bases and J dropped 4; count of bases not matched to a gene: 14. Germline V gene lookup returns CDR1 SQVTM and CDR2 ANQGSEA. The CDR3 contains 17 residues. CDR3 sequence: CSAGGTLAGGFSDTQYF. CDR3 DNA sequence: TGCAGCGCCGGCGGGACACTAGCGGGGGGGTTCTCAGATACGCAGTATTTT.

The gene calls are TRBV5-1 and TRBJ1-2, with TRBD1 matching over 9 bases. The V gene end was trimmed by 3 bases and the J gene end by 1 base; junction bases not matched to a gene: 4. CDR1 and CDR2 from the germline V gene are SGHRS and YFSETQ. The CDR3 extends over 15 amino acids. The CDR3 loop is CASSSGTGFNYGYTF. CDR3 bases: TGCGCCAGCAGCTCAGGGACAGGGTTTAACTATGGCTACACCTTC.

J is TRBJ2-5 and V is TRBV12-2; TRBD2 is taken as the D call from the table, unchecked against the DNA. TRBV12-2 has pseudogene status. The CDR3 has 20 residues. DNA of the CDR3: TGTGCAAGTCGCCCCCAGGGACTAGCGGGAGGTGCTCATTCTCAAGAGACCCAGTACTTC. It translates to CASRPQGLAGGAHSQETQYF.

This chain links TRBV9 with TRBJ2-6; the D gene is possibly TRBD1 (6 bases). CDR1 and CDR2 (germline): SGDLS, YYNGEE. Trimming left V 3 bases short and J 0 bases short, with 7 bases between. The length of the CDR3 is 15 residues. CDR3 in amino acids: CASSAQGSGANVLTF. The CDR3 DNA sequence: TGTGCCAGCAGCGCACAGGGCTCTGGGGCCAACGTCCTGACTTTC.

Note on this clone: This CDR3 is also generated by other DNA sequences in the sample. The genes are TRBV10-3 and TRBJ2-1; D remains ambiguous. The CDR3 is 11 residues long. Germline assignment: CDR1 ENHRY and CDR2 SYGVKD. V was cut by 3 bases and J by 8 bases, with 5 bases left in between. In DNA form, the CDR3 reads TGTGCCATCAGTGACAGCGATGAGCAGTTCTTC. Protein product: CAISDSDEQFF.

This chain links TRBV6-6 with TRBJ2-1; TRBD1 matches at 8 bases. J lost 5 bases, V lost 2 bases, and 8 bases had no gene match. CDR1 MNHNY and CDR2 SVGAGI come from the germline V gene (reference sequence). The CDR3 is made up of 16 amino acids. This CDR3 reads CASSYPGQGGHNEQFF. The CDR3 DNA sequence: TGTGCCAGCAGTTACCCAGGACAGGGTGGACACAATGAGCAGTTCTTC.

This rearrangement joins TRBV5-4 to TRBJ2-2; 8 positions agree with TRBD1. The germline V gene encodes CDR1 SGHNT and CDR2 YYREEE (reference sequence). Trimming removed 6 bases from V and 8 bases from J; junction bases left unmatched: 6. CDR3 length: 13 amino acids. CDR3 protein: CASTGQGLGELFF. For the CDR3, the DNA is TGTGCCAGCACAGGACAGGGTCTGGGGGAGCTGTTTTTT. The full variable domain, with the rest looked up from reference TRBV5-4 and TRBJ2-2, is ETGVTQSPTHLIKTRGQQVTLRCSSQSGHNTVSWYQQALGQGPQFIFQYYREEENGRGNFPPRFSGLQFPNYSSELNVNALELDDSALYLCASTGQGLGELFFGEGSRLTVL.

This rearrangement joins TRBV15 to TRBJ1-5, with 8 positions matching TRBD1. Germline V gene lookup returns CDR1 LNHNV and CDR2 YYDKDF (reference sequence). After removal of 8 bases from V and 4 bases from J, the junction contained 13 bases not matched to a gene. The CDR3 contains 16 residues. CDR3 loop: CATRSTDRVGNQPQHF. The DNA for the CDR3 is TGTGCCACCCGCTCGACGGACAGGGTGGGTAATCAGCCCCAGCATTTT. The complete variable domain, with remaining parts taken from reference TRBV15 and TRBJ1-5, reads DAMVIQNPRYQVTQFGKPVTLSCSQTLNHNVMYWYQQKSSQAPKLLFHYYDKDFNNEADTPDNFQSRRPNTSFCFLDIRSPGLGDTAMYLCATRSTDRVGNQPQHFGDGTRLSIL.

Here the CDR3 DNA reads TGCGCCAGCAGCTCCAGGACAGGGGCAGACACTGAAGCTTTCTTT. As protein: CASSSRTGADTEAFF. The chain recombines TRBV5-1 with TRBJ1-1; 9 positions match TRBD1. Germline loops: CDR1 SGHRS, CDR2 YFSETQ. V shed 3 bases and J 3 bases; nucleotides not matched to a gene: 6. This CDR3 is 15 amino acids long. The full variable domain, with the rest looked up from reference TRBV5-1 and TRBJ1-1, is KAGVTQTPRYLIKTRGQQVTLSCSPISGHRSVSWYQQTPGQGLQFLFEYFSETQRNKGNFPGRFSGRQFSNSRSEMNVSTLELGDSALYLCASSSRTGADTEAFFGQGTRLTVV.

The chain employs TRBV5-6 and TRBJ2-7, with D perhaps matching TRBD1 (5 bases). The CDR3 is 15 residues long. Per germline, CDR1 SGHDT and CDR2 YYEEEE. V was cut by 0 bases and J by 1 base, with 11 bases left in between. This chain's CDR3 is CASSLGQGMSYEQYF. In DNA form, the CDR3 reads TGTGCCAGCAGCTTGGGGCAGGGAATGTCCTACGAGCAGTACTTC.

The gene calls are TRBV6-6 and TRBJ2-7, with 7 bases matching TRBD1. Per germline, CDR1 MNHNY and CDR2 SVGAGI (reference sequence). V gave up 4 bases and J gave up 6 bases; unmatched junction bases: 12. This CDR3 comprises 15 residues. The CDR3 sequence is CASSSSKGAILEQYF. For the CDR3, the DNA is TGTGCCAGCAGTTCCTCTAAGGGGGCGATCCTCGAGCAGTACTTC.

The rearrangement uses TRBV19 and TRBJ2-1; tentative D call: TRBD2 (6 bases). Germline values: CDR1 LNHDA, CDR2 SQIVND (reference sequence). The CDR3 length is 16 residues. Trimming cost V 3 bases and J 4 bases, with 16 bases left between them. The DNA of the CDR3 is TGTGCCAGTAGTATTGGGGCTAGCCGGGGGTACAATGAGCAGTTCTTC. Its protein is CASSIGASRGYNEQFF.

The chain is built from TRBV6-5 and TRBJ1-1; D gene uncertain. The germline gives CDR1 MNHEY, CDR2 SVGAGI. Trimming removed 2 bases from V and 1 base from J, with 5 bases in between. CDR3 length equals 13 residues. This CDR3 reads CASSYNRNTEAFF. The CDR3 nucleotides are TGTGCCAGCAGTTACAACAGGAACACTGAAGCTTTCTTT.